This TCR beta chain comes out of a study of blood T cell repertoires in COVID-19. This clone was seen only once. V was clipped by 7 bases and J by 4 bases, with 14 bases between them. The length of the CDR3 is 14 residues. Germline V gene data show CDR1 as LNHDA and CDR2 as SQIVND (reference sequence). Here immunoSEQ multiplex PCR was the method, and the copy in TCRdb shows in-frame clones only, minus some. Of about 59,000 clones in the sample, 70% to 75% are singletons; the top ten hold approximately 13%. Sequenced material: peripheral blood. The rearrangement uses TRBV19 and TRBJ1-5; no firm D call. The source is a woman in her seventies with acute or convalescent COVID-19. The CDR3 loop is CASNRHTENQPQHF. CDR3 in DNA: TGTGCCAGTAATCGTCACACGGAGAATCAGCCCCAGCATTTT. Full variable domain (missing parts from reference TRBV19 and TRBJ1-5): DGGITQSPKYLFRKEGQNVTLSCEQNLNHDAMYWYRQDPGQGLRLIYYSQIVNDFQKGDIAEGYSVSREKKESFPLTVTSAQKNPTAFYLCASNRHTENQPQHFGDGTRLSIL.